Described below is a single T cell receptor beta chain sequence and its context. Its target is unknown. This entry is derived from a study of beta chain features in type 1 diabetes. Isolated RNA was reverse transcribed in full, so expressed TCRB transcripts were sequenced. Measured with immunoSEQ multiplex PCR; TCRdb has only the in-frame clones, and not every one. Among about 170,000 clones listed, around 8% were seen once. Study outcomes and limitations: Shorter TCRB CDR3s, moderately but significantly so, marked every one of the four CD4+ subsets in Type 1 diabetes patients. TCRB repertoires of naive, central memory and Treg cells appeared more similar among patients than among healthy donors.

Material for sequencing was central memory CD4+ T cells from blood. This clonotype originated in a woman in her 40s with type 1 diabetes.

CDR3 coding DNA: TGCGCCAGCAGCTTGGTAGGGGGTAACTATGGCTACACCTTC. This codes for CASSLVGGNYGYTF. The gene calls are TRBV5-1 and TRBJ1-2, with D possibly being TRBD1 (6 bases). This CDR3 spans 14 amino acids. The germline V gene has CDR1 SGHRS and CDR2 YFSETQ. Between the trimmed V and J ends, which lost 0 bases and 1 base, there was a span of 7 bases.